These T cell receptor beta chains were read from a single sample in a study of blood T cells in healthy people across ages. Each CDR3 protein is one row after TCRdb ran MiXCR on the 5' RACE reads. This sample yields about 800,000 distinct CDR3 sequences, of which around half are seen a single time; roughly 20% belongs to the top ten. The sequenced sample was blood. These receptors all come from a man aged 80 or over in good health. CDR3s include the opening cysteine and the closing phenylalanine or tryptophan. The order of the fields is CDR3 length, J gene, D gene, V gene, clone size, CDR3 protein, CDR3 DNA. A D gene is named only where the DNA matches it firmly. Clone size is shown for a subset of rows, as once, few, many or a class of expanded clone.

13 | TRBJ2-3 | TRBD2 | TRBV29-1 | - | CSVPGRVTDTQYF | TGCAGCGTTCCTGGGAGGGTTACAGATACGCAGTATTTT
13 | TRBJ2-1 | TRBD2 | TRBV7-3 | few | CASSSLAGNEQFF | TGTGCCAGCAGCTCCTTAGCGGGGAATGAGCAGTTCTTC
13 | TRBJ2-1 | TRBD2 | TRBV29-1 | many | CSVDSGSLYEQFF | TGCAGCGTTGACAGCGGGAGTTTGTATGAGCAGTTCTTC
17 | TRBJ1-4 | - | TRBV5-5 | - | CASSPEGTAMWWEKLFF | TGTGCCAGCAGCCCAGAGGGAACGGCAATGTGGTGGGAAAAACTGTTTTTT
15 | TRBJ2-7 | TRBD2 | TRBV29-1 | many | CSVYSGTSGISEQYF | TGCAGCGTTTACTCCGGGACTAGCGGGATAAGCGAGCAGTACTTC
15 | TRBJ2-6 | - | TRBV29-1 | few | CSVAYRRTGANVLTF | TGCAGCGTTGCTTATCGGCGTACCGGGGCCAACGTCCTGACTTTC
15 | TRBJ2-3 | - | TRBV6-2/TRBV6-3 | few | CASVSFQGLPDTQYF | TGTGCCAGCGTCTCGTTCCAGGGGCTCCCAGATACGCAGTATTTT
16 | TRBJ2-1 | - | TRBV6-2/TRBV6-3 | few | CASSYSDGVGVNEQFF | TGTGCCAGCAGTTACTCCGACGGCGTGGGGGTCAATGAGCAGTTCTTC
15 | TRBJ2-3 | TRBD2 | TRBV20-1 | few | CSARAPAGDEDTQYF | TGCAGTGCTAGAGCCCCGGCGGGAGATGAAGATACGCAGTATTTT
13 | TRBJ2-3 | - | TRBV9 | few | CASSVGDTDTQYF | TGTGCCAGCAGCGTAGGGGACACAGATACGCAGTATTTT
14 | TRBJ2-6 | - | TRBV20-1 | - | CSAQDTFPANVLTF | TGCAGTGCTCAGGACACATTCCCGGCCAACGTCCTGACTTTC
14 | TRBJ2-5 | - | TRBV5-1 | - | CASSSEGGIETQYF | TGCGCCAGCAGCTCGGAAGGGGGGATAGAGACCCAGTACTTC
13 | TRBJ1-5 | TRBD1 | TRBV27 | - | CASSGTGLGPQHF | TGTGCCAGCAGTGGGACAGGCCTTGGGCCCCAGCATTTT
16 | TRBJ2-1 | TRBD2 | TRBV5-1 | few | CASSLNGGGRAGEQFF | TGCGCCAGCAGCCTGAATGGTGGCGGGAGGGCCGGGGAGCAGTTCTTC
13 | TRBJ2-1 | - | TRBV29-1 | few | CSVLVGPTPEQFF | TGCAGCGTGTTGGTGGGCCCCACACCCGAGCAGTTCTTC
12 | TRBJ2-7 | - | TRBV29-1 | - | CSVEEGGDEQYF | TGCAGCGTTGAGGAGGGGGGAGACGAGCAGTACTTC
15 | TRBJ2-3 | - | TRBV3-1 | many | CASSRYMSSTDTQYF | TGTGCCAGCAGTCGCTATATGAGTAGCACAGATACGCAGTATTTT
13 | TRBJ1-1 | TRBD1 | TRBV7-2 | - | CASTRRGQGEAFF | TGTGCCAGCACGAGAAGGGGACAGGGTGAAGCTTTCTTT
15 | TRBJ1-1 | - | TRBV7-2 | - | CASSLDGGPNTEAFF | TGTGCCAGCAGCTTAGACGGAGGCCCTAACACTGAAGCTTTCTTT
15 | TRBJ1-5 | - | TRBV20-1 | - | CSARKPVVGNQPQHF | TGCAGTGCTAGAAAACCTGTAGTAGGCAATCAGCCCCAGCATTTT
14 | TRBJ1-2 | - | TRBV25-1 | - | CASSGWGNEYGYTF | TGTGCCAGCAGTGGCTGGGGTAACGAGTATGGCTACACCTTC
16 | TRBJ2-7 | TRBD2 | TRBV4-2 | many | CASSQDRTGLVYEQYF | TGTGCCAGCAGCCAAGATCGGACGGGACTAGTCTACGAGCAGTACTTC
16 | TRBJ2-1 | TRBD1 | TRBV5-1 | - | CASSSPTGDGTGELFF | TGCGCCAGCAGCTCGCCGACAGGGGATGGCACCGGGGAGCTGTTCTTC
12 | TRBJ2-3 | TRBD1 | TRBV6-6 | few | CASSEEDRARYF | TGTGCCAGCAGCGAGGAGGACAGGGCGCGGTATTTT
13 | TRBJ2-1 | - | TRBV11-3 | few | CASSLNMWNEQFF | TGTGCCAGCAGCTTAAACATGTGGAATGAGCAGTTCTTC
12 | TRBJ2-1 | - | TRBV2 | once | CASSRDWSEQFF | TGTGCCAGCAGTCGAGACTGGAGTGAGCAGTTCTTC
17 | TRBJ2-2 | TRBD2 | TRBV4-3 | - | CASRAFSAGVGAGELFF | TGCGCCAGCAGGGCCTTTTCCGCGGGAGTGGGCGCCGGGGAGCTGTTTTTT
14 | TRBJ2-4 | - | TRBV29-1 | many | CSVDLGKGRNIQYF | TGCAGCGTTGATTTAGGGAAGGGGAGGAACATTCAGTACTTC
14 | TRBJ2-7 | TRBD1 | TRBV5-1 | many | CASRTGTGWYEQYF | TGCGCCAGCAGAACCGGGACAGGGTGGTACGAGCAGTACTTC
15 | TRBJ2-7 | - | TRBV25-1 | - | CASSERAGRTYEQYF | TGTGCCAGCAGTGAAAGGGCAGGGAGGACCTACGAGCAGTACTTC
12 | TRBJ1-4 | - | TRBV10-3 | few | CARSSTDEKLFF | TGTGCCCGCTCATCGACCGATGAAAAACTGTTTTTT
13 | TRBJ2-5 | - | TRBV28 | once | CASSFTGSETQYF | TGTGCCAGCAGTTTTACAGGCTCAGAGACCCAGTACTTC
16 | TRBJ2-7 | TRBD1 | TRBV11-2 | - | CASSQGGRGSYNEQYF | TGTGCCAGCAGCCAAGGGGGCAGGGGCTCCTACAATGAGCAGTACTTC
15 | TRBJ2-1 | - | TRBV27 | many | CASSSPRSSYNEQFF | TGTGCCAGCAGCTCACCGAGGAGCTCCTACAATGAGCAGTTCTTC
15 | TRBJ1-1 | - | TRBV11-3 | once | CASSKRAGPEGEAFF | TGTGCCAGCAGCAAGAGGGCCGGGCCCGAGGGTGAAGCTTTCTTT
12 | TRBJ2-4 | - | TRBV7-2 | many | CASSLDIGIQYF | TGTGCCAGCAGCTTAGATATCGGCATTCAGTACTTC
13 | TRBJ2-3 | - | TRBV29-1 | - | CSVVGVVTDTQYF | TGCAGCGTTGTCGGTGTAGTCACAGATACGCAGTATTTT
15 | TRBJ1-2 | - | TRBV6-5 | few | CASSTIYSGFGGYTF | TGTGCCAGCAGTACCATTTACTCTGGGTTTGGTGGCTACACCTTC
11 | TRBJ2-4 | - | TRBV28 | few | CASGGKNIQYF | TGTGCCAGCGGGGGCAAAAACATTCAGTACTTC
12 | TRBJ2-7 | - | TRBV7-9 | - | CASSWDDDEQYF | TGTGCCAGCAGCTGGGACGACGACGAGCAGTACTTC
14 | TRBJ2-1 | TRBD2 | TRBV4-2 | - | CASSPLVSGGEQFF | TGTGCCAGCAGCCCCCTTGTTAGCGGGGGGGAGCAGTTCTTC
14 | TRBJ2-4 | - | TRBV11-3 | - | CASSSGSQGDIQYF | TGTGCCAGCAGCTCAGGGTCTCAAGGTGACATTCAGTACTTC
17 | TRBJ2-1 | - | TRBV20-1 | - | CSAVGFSDPSSYNEQFF | TGCAGTGCCGTCGGATTCTCAGACCCAAGCTCCTACAATGAGCAGTTCTTC
13 | TRBJ2-5 | - | TRBV20-1 | many | CSAPSSAQETQYF | TGCAGTGCTCCCTCTAGCGCCCAAGAGACCCAGTACTTC
17 | TRBJ2-3 | TRBD2 | TRBV7-6 | - | CASSSTSGGTYADTQYF | TGTGCCAGCAGCTCTACTAGCGGGGGGACGTATGCAGATACGCAGTATTTT
12 | TRBJ1-2 | - | TRBV9 | few | CASSGGNYGYTF | TGTGCCAGCAGCGGCGGGAACTATGGCTACACCTTC
14 | TRBJ2-1 | TRBD1 | TRBV3-1 | - | CASSFGQGADEQFF | TGTGCCAGCAGCTTTGGACAGGGGGCGGACGAGCAGTTCTTC
17 | TRBJ2-4 | - | TRBV4-1 | many | CASSQDSAGLSKNIQYF | TGCGCCAGCAGCCAAGATTCGGCAGGGTTGAGCAAAAACATTCAGTACTTC
13 | TRBJ1-2 | - | TRBV15 | - | CATSRDHEYGYTF | TGTGCCACCAGCAGAGATCATGAGTATGGCTACACCTTC
13 | TRBJ2-3 | - | TRBV24-1 | few | CATNQPGTDTQYF | TGTGCCACCAACCAGCCGGGGACAGATACGCAGTATTTT
13 | TRBJ2-7 | TRBD2 | TRBV20-1 | few | CSASAGREYEQYF | TGCAGTGCTAGCGCGGGGAGGGAGTACGAGCAGTACTTC
13 | TRBJ2-7 | - | TRBV12-3/TRBV12-4 | - | CASSVNRVGEQYF | TGTGCCAGCAGTGTAAACAGGGTCGGCGAGCAGTACTTC
13 | TRBJ2-7 | - | TRBV18 | many | CASSPQQGREQYF | TGTGCCAGCTCACCACAGCAGGGGCGCGAGCAGTACTTC